The present entry profiles one TCR beta chain with its context. This CDR3 has 17 amino acids. In germline, CDR1 is GTSNPN, CDR2 SVGIG (reference sequence). Losses at the gene ends were 2 bases for V and 6 bases for J; bases not matched to a gene: 15. This entry belongs to a study of CD8+ T cells in alopecia areata. Study information: Patients received oral tofacitinib, 5 to 10 mg twice daily, for moderate-to-severe alopecia areata.

Investigators isolated RNA and reverse transcribed it into cDNA to act as the sequencing template. Measured with immunoSEQ multiplex PCR; TCRdb has only the in-frame clones, and not every one. The repertoire consists of roughly 130,000 clones, with roughly 54% occurring once and the leading ten covering about 4.9%. The input for sequencing was CD4+ T cells sorted from blood, taken at week 0. This receptor was identified in a human donor with alopecia areata. The chain is built from TRBV30 and TRBJ2-1; 8 bases are a match to TRBD1. DNA for the CDR3: TGTGCCTGGAGTAGGAGACGGACAGGGTTTAATCGCAATGAGCAGTTCTTC. Its translation: CAWSRRRTGFNRNEQFF.